These 2 T cell receptor beta chains were sequenced from one sample in a study of monozygotic twins with inflammatory bowel disease. TCRdb re-called the 5' RACE reads; every CDR3 protein appears as one record, without DNA. The sample table includes approximately 420,000 distinct CDR3 sequences. The source material was blood. The receptors shown here come from a human donor with ulcerative colitis or Crohn's disease, or a healthy co-twin of an affected twin (not recorded which).

V usage is TRBV20-1 and J usage is TRBJ1-2; there is no DNA to check the TCRdb D call of TRBD1. CDR3 size: 13 residues. Germline CDR1 DFQATT, CDR2 SNEGSKA (reference sequence). CDR3: CRPVTGTGGGYTF.

The V gene is TRBV6-2 or TRBV6-3, the J gene TRBJ1-1. The CDR3 has 14 residues. Germline V lookup: CDR1 MNHEY, CDR2 SVGEGT. CDR3 amino acids: CASRNDNMNTEAFF.